This entry describes one T cell receptor (beta chain). Its antigen remains unknown. The data belong to a study of cytomegalovirus exposure and HLA in healthy donors. Study observations and caveats: Rarity marked most TCR sequences, yet some public TCRs occurred in many donors. Three chains linked to CMV were shown in vitro to be specific for CMV antigens.

Produced via immunoSEQ multiplex PCR; TCRdb's table is partial and in-frame only. The sample comprises some 170,000 clones, roughly 89% of which are singletons, and roughly 1.5% rests with the top ten. The donors formed part of the roughly 120-subject validation cohort, distinct from the roughly 670-subject first cohort. The sample was PBMCs. The TCR was taken from a woman aged 25-40 years in good health and CMV-seronegative.

The CDR3 reads CASSEGGHPDEKLFF. CDR3 sequence (DNA): TGTGCCAGCAGTGAAGGGGGACACCCGGATGAAAAACTGTTTTTT. The chain joins TRBV25-1 to TRBJ1-4; possible D gene TRBD1, 6 bases. The CDR3 is made up of 15 amino acids. The germline CDR1 and CDR2 sequences are MGHDK and SYGVNS. V lost 2 bases and J lost 6, with 13 bases in between. The complete variable domain, with remaining parts taken from reference TRBV25-1 and TRBJ1-4, reads EADIYQTPRYLVIGTGKKITLECSQTMGHDKMYWYQQDPGMELHLIHYSYGVNSTEKGDLSSESTVSRIRTEHFPLTLESARPSHTSQYLCASSEGGHPDEKLFFGSGTQLSVL.